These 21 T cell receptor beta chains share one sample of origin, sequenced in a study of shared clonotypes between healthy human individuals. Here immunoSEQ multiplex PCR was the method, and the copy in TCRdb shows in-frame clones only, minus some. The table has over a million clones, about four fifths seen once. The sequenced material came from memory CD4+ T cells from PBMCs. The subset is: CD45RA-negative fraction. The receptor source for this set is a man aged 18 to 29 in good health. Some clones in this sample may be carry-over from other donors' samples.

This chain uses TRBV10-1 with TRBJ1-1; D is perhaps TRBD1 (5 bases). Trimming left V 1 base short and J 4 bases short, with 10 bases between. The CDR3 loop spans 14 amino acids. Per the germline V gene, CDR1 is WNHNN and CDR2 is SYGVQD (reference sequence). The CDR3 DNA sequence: TGCGCCAGCAGTGAGTTTCAGGGAGCCACTGAAGCTTTCTTT. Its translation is CASSEFQGATEAFF.

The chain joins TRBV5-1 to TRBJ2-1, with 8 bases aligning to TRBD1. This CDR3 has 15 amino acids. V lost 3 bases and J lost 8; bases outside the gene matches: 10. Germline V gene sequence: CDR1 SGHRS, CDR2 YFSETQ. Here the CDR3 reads CASSSTNRGVDEQFF. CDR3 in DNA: TGCGCCAGCAGCTCTACAAACAGGGGGGTCGATGAGCAGTTCTTC.

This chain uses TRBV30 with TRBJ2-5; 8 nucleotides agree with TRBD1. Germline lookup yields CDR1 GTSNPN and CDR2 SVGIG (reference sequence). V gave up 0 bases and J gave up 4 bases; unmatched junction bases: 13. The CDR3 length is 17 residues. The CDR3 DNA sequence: TGTGCCTGGAGTGTAAATCGCGTGGCAGGGGGCATAGAGACCCAGTACTTC. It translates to CAWSVNRVAGGIETQYF. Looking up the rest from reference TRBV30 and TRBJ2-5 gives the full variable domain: SQTIHQWPATLVQPVGSPLSLECTVEGTSNPNLYWYRQAAGRGLQLLFYSVGIGQISSEVPQNLSASRPQDRQFILSSKKLLLSDSGFYLCAWSVNRVAGGIETQYFGPGTRLLVL.

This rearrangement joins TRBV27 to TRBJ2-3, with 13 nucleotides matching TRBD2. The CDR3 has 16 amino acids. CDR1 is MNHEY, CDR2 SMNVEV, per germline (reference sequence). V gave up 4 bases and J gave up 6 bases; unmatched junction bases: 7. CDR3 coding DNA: TGTGCCAGCAGTTCGGGGACTAGCGGGAAAGTGGATACGCAGTATTTT. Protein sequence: CASSSGTSGKVDTQYF.

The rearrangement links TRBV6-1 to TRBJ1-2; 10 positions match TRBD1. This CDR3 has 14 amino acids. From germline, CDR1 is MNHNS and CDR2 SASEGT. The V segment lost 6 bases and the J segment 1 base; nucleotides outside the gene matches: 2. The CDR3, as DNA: TGTGCCAGCAGAGGGACAGGGGATAACTATGGCTACACCTTC. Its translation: CASRGTGDNYGYTF.

The CDR3 sequence is CASSINPAGYEQYF. In nucleotides, the CDR3 is TGTGCCAGTAGTATCAACCCAGCGGGCTACGAGCAGTACTTC. The chain joins TRBV19 to TRBJ2-7, with TRBD2 as a possible D gene (6 bases). Trimming pared 3 bases from V and 3 bases from J, leaving 12 bases between. This CDR3 is 14 amino acids long. Germline values: CDR1 LNHDA, CDR2 SQIVND (reference sequence).

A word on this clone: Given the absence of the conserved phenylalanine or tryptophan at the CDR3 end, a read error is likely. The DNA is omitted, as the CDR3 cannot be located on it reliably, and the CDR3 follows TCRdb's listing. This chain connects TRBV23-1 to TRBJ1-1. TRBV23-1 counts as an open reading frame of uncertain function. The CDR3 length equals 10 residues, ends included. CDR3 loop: CASSQFRDGG.

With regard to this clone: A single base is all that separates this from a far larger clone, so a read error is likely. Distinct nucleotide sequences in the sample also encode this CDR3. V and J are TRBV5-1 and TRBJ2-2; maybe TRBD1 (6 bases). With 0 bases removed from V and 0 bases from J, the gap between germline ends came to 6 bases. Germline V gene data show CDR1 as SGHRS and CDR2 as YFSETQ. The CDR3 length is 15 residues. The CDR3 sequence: CASSLGTANTGELFF. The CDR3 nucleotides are TGCGCCAGCAGCTTGGGGACAGCGAACACCGGGGAGCTGTTTTTT.

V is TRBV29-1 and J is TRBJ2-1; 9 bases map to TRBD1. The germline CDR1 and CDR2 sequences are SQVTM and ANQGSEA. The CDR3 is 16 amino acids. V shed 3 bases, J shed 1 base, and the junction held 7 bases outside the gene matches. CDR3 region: CSVETGTGKSYNEQFF. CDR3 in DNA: TGCAGCGTTGAGACTGGGACAGGGAAGTCCTACAATGAGCAGTTCTTC.

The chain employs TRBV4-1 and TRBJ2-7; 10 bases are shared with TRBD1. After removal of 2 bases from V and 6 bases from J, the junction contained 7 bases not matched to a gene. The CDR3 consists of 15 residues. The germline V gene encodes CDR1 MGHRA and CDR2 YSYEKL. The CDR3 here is CASSQPRDRGSEQYF. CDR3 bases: TGCGCCAGCAGCCAACCCCGGGACAGGGGATCCGAGCAGTACTTC.

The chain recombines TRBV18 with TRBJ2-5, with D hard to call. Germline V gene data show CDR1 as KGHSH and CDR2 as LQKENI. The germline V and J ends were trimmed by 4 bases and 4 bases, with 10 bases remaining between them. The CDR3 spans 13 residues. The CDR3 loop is CASSRGGSETQYF. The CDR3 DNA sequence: TGTGCCAGCTCACGAGGTGGCTCAGAGACCCAGTACTTC.

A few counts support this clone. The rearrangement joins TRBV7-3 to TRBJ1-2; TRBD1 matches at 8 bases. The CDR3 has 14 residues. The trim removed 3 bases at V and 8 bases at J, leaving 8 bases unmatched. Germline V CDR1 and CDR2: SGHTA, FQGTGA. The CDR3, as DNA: TGTGCCAGCAGCTTGGACAGGGAAGGGTTCGGCTACACCTTC. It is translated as CASSLDREGFGYTF.

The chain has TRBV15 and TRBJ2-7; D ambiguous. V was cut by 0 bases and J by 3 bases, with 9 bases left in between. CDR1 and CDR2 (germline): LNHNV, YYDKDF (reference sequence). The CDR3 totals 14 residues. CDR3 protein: CATSRDQQFYEQYF. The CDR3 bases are TGTGCCACCAGCAGAGATCAACAGTTCTACGAGCAGTACTTC. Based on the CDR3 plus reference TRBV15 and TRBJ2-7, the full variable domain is DAMVIQNPRYQVTQFGKPVTLSCSQTLNHNVMYWYQQKSSQAPKLLFHYYDKDFNNEADTPDNFQSRRPNTSFCFLDIRSPGLGDTAMYLCATSRDQQFYEQYFGPGTRLTVT.

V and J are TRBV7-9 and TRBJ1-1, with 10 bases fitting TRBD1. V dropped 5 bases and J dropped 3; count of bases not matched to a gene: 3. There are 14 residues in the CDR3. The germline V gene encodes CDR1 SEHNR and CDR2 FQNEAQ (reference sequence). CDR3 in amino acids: CASSPGQGYTEAFF. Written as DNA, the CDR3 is TGTGCCAGCAGCCCGGGACAGGGGTACACTGAAGCTTTCTTT.

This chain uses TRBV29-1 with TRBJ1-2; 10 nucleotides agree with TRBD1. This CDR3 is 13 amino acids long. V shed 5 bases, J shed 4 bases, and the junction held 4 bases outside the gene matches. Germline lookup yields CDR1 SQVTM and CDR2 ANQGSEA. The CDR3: CSVLTGGGYGYTF. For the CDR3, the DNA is TGCAGCGTTCTGACAGGGGGCGGCTATGGCTACACCTTC.

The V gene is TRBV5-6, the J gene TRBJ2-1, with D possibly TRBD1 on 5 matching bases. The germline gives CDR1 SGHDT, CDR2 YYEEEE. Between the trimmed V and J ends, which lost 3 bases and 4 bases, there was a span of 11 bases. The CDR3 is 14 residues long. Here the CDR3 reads CASSSSGPYNEQFF. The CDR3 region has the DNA TGTGCCAGCAGCTCCTCAGGGCCTTACAATGAGCAGTTCTTC.

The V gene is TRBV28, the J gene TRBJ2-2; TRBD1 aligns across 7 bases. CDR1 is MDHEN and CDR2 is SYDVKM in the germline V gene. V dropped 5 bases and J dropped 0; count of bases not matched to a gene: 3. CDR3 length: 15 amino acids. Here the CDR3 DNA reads TGTGCCAGCAGTCGGACAGGATCGAACACCGGGGAGCTGTTTTTT. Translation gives CASSRTGSNTGELFF.

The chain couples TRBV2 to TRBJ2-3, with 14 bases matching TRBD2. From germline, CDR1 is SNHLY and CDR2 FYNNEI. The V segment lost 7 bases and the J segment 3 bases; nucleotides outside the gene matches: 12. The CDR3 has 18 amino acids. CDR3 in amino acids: CASTPTLGLAGGTDTQYF. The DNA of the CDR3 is TGTGCCAGCACTCCTACCCTCGGACTAGCGGGAGGTACAGATACGCAGTATTTT.

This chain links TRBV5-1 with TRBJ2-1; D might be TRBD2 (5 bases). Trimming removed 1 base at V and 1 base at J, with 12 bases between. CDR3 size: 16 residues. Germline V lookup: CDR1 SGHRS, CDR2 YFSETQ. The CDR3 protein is CASSLYSGPSYNEQFF. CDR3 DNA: TGCGCCAGCAGCTTGTACAGCGGCCCTTCCTACAATGAGCAGTTCTTC.

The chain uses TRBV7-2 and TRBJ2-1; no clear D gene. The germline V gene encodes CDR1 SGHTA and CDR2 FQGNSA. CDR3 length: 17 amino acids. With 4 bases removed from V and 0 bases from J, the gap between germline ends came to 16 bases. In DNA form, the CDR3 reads TGTGCCAGCAGCTCCACTCTCGAGATTACCTCCTACAATGAGCAGTTCTTC. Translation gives CASSSTLEITSYNEQFF.

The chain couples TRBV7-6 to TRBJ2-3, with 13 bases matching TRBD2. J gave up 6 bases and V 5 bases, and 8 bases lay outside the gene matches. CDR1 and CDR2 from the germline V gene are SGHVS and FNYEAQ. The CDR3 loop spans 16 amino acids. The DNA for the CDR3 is TGTGCCAGCAGCCCTCGGACTAGCGGGAGTGGCGATACGCAGTATTTT. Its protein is CASSPRTSGSGDTQYF.